This T cell receptor beta chain stems from a study of cytomegalovirus exposure and HLA in healthy donors. CDR1 is WSHSY, CDR2 SAAADI, per germline. The CDR3 has 15 residues. The V end lost 0 bases, the J end lost 2 bases, and 9 bases lay between the germline ends. PCR involved 60 Vbeta and 13 Jbeta primers. In the authors' workflow: It was a later analysis that counted some 80 million unique TCR beta chains, of which some 9.9 million were shared. The repertoire was sequenced with immunoSEQ multiplex PCR; TCRdb's copy has only in-frame clones and lacks some. That table gives V, J and clone size, and the DNA gave D and trimming. The sample shows 130,000 to 150,000 clones, 75% to 85% of them seen only once.

The chain is built from TRBV10-2 and TRBJ2-3; weak D call: TRBD2 (6 bases). This TCR was sampled from a female donor in good health and CMV-seronegative. Sequences were obtained from PBMCs. As DNA, the CDR3 is TGCGCCAGCAGTGAGTCTAGCGGTCCCACAGATACGCAGTATTTT. Its protein product is CASSESSGPTDTQYF.